This T cell receptor beta chain was captured by sequencing in a study of cytomegalovirus exposure and HLA in healthy donors. V was cut by 0 bases and J by 6 bases, with 15 bases left in between. Germline CDR1 reads LNHNV; CDR2 reads YYDKDF (reference sequence). The CDR3 sequence is 16 residues long. This clone has just a few counts. PCR employed 60 Vbeta and 13 Jbeta primers. TCRdb keeps only in-frame clones here, not all; method: immunoSEQ multiplex PCR. The sample yields about 150,000 clones, approximately 88% seen once. What was sequenced was PBMCs. This chain links TRBV15 with TRBJ2-1; maybe TRBD2 (6 bases). This sequence originates from a boy aged 2 to 10 in good health and CMV-seronegative. This chain's CDR3 is CATSRDPRRGSNEQFF. The CDR3 DNA reads TGTGCCACCAGCAGAGATCCGAGGCGGGGTAGCAATGAGCAGTTCTTC.